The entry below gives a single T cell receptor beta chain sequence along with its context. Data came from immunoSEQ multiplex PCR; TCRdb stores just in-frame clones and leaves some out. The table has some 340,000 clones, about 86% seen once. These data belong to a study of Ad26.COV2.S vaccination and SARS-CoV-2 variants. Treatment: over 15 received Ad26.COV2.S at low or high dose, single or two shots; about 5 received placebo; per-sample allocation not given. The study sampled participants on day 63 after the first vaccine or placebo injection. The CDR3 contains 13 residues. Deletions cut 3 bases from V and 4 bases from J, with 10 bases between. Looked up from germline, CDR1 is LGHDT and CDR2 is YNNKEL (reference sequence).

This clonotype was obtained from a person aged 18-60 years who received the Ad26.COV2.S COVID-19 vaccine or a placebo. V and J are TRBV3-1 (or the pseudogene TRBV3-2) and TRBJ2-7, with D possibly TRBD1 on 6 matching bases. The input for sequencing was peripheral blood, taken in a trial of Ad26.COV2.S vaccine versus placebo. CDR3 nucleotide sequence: TGTGCCAGCAGCCACAGGGGCGGGTACGAGCAGTACTTC. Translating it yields CASSHRGGYEQYF.